A single sample is the source of the 23 T cell receptor beta chains below, sequenced in a study of cytomegalovirus exposure and HLA in healthy donors. Clones were sequenced by immunoSEQ multiplex PCR, and TCRdb holds only the in-frame ones, with some missing. The sample consists of around 91,000 clones, 93% of them appearing once. What was sequenced was PBMCs. The receptor set was obtained from a woman aged 25 to 45 in good health and CMV-seropositive.

The chain couples TRBV6-5 to TRBJ2-5; TRBD2 matches 11 bases. The CDR3 totals 15 residues. Per the germline V gene, CDR1 is MNHEY and CDR2 is SVGAGI. The V and J ends lost 4 bases and 2 bases, in that order; junction bases with no gene match: 3. In nucleotides, the CDR3 is TGTGCCAGCAGTTGGGGGACTAGCGGTCAAGAGACCCAGTACTTC. Amino acid sequence: CASSWGTSGQETQYF.

The CDR3 DNA reads TGCAGCGGCGAAGACCCGGGACAGGGGACGGATACGCAGTATTTT. It is translated as CSGEDPGQGTDTQYF. The V and J genes are TRBV29-1 and TRBJ2-3, with 10 bases matching TRBD1. The CDR3 runs to 15 residues. Looked up from germline, CDR1 is SQVTM and CDR2 is ANQGSEA. The V gene end was trimmed by 7 bases and the J gene end by 6 bases; junction bases not matched to a gene: 13.

This chain uses TRBV9 with TRBJ2-7, with D perhaps matching TRBD2 (7 bases). The CDR3 loop spans 14 amino acids. V was clipped by 4 bases and J by 2 bases, with 13 bases between them. In germline, CDR1 is SGDLS, CDR2 YYNGEE. CDR3 amino acids: CASSRGDTTYEQYF. The CDR3 bases are TGTGCCAGCAGCCGGGGGGACACCACCTACGAGCAGTACTTC.

The genes are TRBV7-2 and TRBJ2-7; TRBD1 agrees at 9 bases. The V gene's germline CDR1 is SGHTA and CDR2 FQGNSA. There are 16 residues in the CDR3. V dropped 1 base and J dropped 1; count of bases not matched to a gene: 5. The CDR3 loop reads CASSLVGGTGSYEQYF. The CDR3 nucleotides read TGTGCCAGCAGCTTAGTGGGCGGGACAGGGTCCTACGAGCAGTACTTC.

The chain carries TRBV6-1 and TRBJ2-7; 7 nucleotides agree with TRBD2. CDR3 length: 13 amino acids. Germline loops: CDR1 MNHNS, CDR2 SASEGT. The trim removed 5 bases at V and 7 bases at J, leaving 8 bases unmatched. CDR3 sequence (DNA): TGTGCCAGCAGTTTAAGGCGGGAGCAGGAGCAGTACTTC. Its protein is CASSLRREQEQYF.

V and J are TRBV15 and TRBJ2-2; D is possibly TRBD2 (6 bases). V lost 0 bases and J 4 bases, leaving 18 bases between the germline ends. Germline V gene data show CDR1 as LNHNV and CDR2 as YYDKDF (reference sequence). CDR3 size: 18 residues. CDR3 sequence: CATSREDYGGWGTGELFF. The CDR3 region has the DNA TGTGCCACCAGCAGAGAAGATTACGGGGGATGGGGCACCGGGGAGCTGTTTTTT. The full variable domain, its missing parts supplied by reference TRBV15 and TRBJ2-2, is DAMVIQNPRYQVTQFGKPVTLSCSQTLNHNVMYWYQQKSSQAPKLLFHYYDKDFNNEADTPDNFQSRRPNTSFCFLDIRSPGLGDTAMYLCATSREDYGGWGTGELFFGEGSRLTVL.

This chain links TRBV7-6 with TRBJ1-1; 9 bases fit TRBD1. The trim removed 5 bases at V and 5 bases at J, leaving 9 bases unmatched. CDR1 SGHVS and CDR2 FNYEAQ come from the germline V gene. The CDR3 has 15 residues. CDR3 sequence: CASSNTGGAKTEAFF. In nucleotides, the CDR3 is TGTGCCAGCAGCAATACAGGGGGCGCGAAAACTGAAGCTTTCTTT.

The chain joins TRBV29-1 to TRBJ2-7; a possible D gene is TRBD1 (5 bases). Looked up from germline, CDR1 is SQVTM and CDR2 is ANQGSEA. The CDR3 consists of 13 residues. V shed 4 bases and J shed 7 bases, with 17 bases lying between them. The CDR3 spells CSVADSPKWEQYF. CDR3 nucleotides: TGCAGCGTTGCCGACAGTCCTAAGTGGGAGCAGTACTTC.

This chain joins TRBV5-1 and TRBJ1-2; D is perhaps TRBD1 (6 bases). CDR1 and CDR2 (germline): SGHRS, YFSETQ. This CDR3 is built from 15 residues. Trimming pared 0 bases from V and 5 bases from J, leaving 14 bases between. CDR3 amino acids: CASSLVAGELYGYTF. The CDR3 DNA is TGCGCCAGCAGCTTGGTGGCAGGGGAGTTGTATGGCTACACCTTC.

This sequence joins TRBV7-3 and TRBJ2-1, with 8 bases lining up with TRBD2. The CDR3 sequence is 15 residues long. CDR1 and CDR2 from the germline V gene are SGHTA and FQGTGA. The junction had 6 bases not matched to a gene; V was cut back by 6 bases and J by 2 bases. The CDR3 coding sequence is TGTGCCAGCAGGGCAGCGGGAGTGACCTACAATGAGCAGTTCTTC. Translating gives CASRAAGVTYNEQFF.

For this clone: An end of the junction differs from the germline gene, which may be a read error. The chain combines TRBV6-1 with TRBJ2-7, with D possibly called TRBD1 or TRBD2 (5 bases each). The CDR3 runs 11 residues. Germline V gene sequence: CDR1 MNHNS, CDR2 SASEGT. The CDR3 loop is CACREFYEQYF. The CDR3 DNA reads as TGTGCCTGCAGGGAGTTCTACGAGCAGTACTTC.

As DNA, the CDR3 is TGTGCCAGCAGTGAGGTAGCGGGAGGGCCCTACAATGAGCAGTTCTTC. Translated, it gives CASSEVAGGPYNEQFF. V gene TRBV6-4 combines with J gene TRBJ2-1; 11 bases fit TRBD2. Germline loops: CDR1 MRHNA, CDR2 SNTAGT. Trimming at V came to 3 bases and at J to 2 bases, leaving 3 bases not matched to a gene. The CDR3 contains 16 residues.

V and J are TRBV18 and TRBJ2-3; 9 bases are a match to TRBD1. J lost 3 bases, V lost 3 bases, and 10 bases had no gene match. The CDR3 extends over 17 amino acids. Germline lookup yields CDR1 KGHSH and CDR2 LQKENI. The CDR3 DNA sequence: TGTGCCAGCTCACCTCGACATTCCGGGACAGGGACAGATACGCAGTATTTT. This encodes CASSPRHSGTGTDTQYF.

This clone turned up a few times. The genes are TRBV27 and TRBJ2-7; 7 bases map to TRBD2. V lost 4 bases and J lost 5; bases outside the gene matches: 5. Per the germline V gene, CDR1 is MNHEY and CDR2 is SMNVEV (reference sequence). This CDR3 has 13 amino acids. CDR3 in amino acids: CASSWGRVHEQYF. In DNA, the CDR3 is TGTGCCAGCAGTTGGGGGAGGGTCCACGAGCAGTACTTC.

The chain recombines TRBV2 with TRBJ2-1, with 10 bases aligning to TRBD2. CDR3 length: 12 residues. V lost 6 bases, J lost 12 bases, and 5 bases stayed unmatched. Germline values: CDR1 SNHLY, CDR2 FYNNEI. CDR3 protein: CASSYVAGGQFF. CDR3 sequence (DNA): TGTGCCAGCAGCTACGTAGCGGGAGGGCAGTTCTTC.

The rearrangement uses TRBV5-1 and TRBJ2-2; 9 positions agree with TRBD2. V shed 4 bases, J shed 7 bases, and the junction held 14 bases outside the gene matches. The CDR3 contains 17 residues. Germline assignment: CDR1 SGHRS and CDR2 YFSETQ. CDR3 coding DNA: TGCGCCAGCAGCCTTCGCTTTAGCGGGAGCGGGATCGGGGAGCTGTTTTTT. Its protein product is CASSLRFSGSGIGELFF.

The sample holds a few counts of this clone. The rearrangement uses TRBV28 and TRBJ1-2, with D maybe TRBD1 (5 bases). The germline V gene encodes CDR1 MDHEN and CDR2 SYDVKM. Trimming pared 8 bases from V and 4 bases from J, leaving 23 bases between. The CDR3 is 16 amino acids. The CDR3 nucleotides read TGTGCCAGCGGGTTGTTGGCGGGAGGTGGGGGCTATGGCTACACCTTC. Translated: CASGLLAGGGGYGYTF.

The chain employs TRBV10-3 and TRBJ1-1, with TRBD1 matching 8 bases. J lost 1 base, V lost 7 bases, and 8 bases had no gene match. The V gene's germline CDR1 is ENHRY and CDR2 SYGVKD. CDR3 size: 15 residues. This CDR3 reads CAIKGQGESNTEAFF. CDR3 sequence (DNA): TGTGCCATCAAAGGACAGGGTGAATCGAACACTGAAGCTTTCTTT.

V gene TRBV7-9 combines with J gene TRBJ1-4; tentative D call: TRBD1 (5 bases). V lost 4 bases to trimming and J lost 15 bases, with 15 bases between them. The CDR3 is 12 amino acids. Germline lookup yields CDR1 SEHNR and CDR2 FQNEAQ (reference sequence). DNA of the CDR3: TGTGCCAGCAGCTCGGGACGGGGAGGAGTGTTTTTT. Protein: CASSSGRGGVFF.

The gene calls are TRBV5-4 and TRBJ1-1; D is undetermined. Germline V CDR1 and CDR2: SGHNT, YYREEE (reference sequence). The length of the CDR3 is 14 residues. The V gene lost 0 bases and the J gene lost 4 bases, with 10 bases spanning the gap. The CDR3 region is CASSLASSATEAFF. CDR3 DNA sequence: TGTGCCAGCAGCTTGGCGAGTAGTGCCACTGAAGCTTTCTTT.

The CDR3 nucleotides are TGCGCCAGCAGCCTAGGGACTAGCGGCTCCTACGAGCAGTACTTC. Translation gives CASSLGTSGSYEQYF. The chain links TRBV5-1 to TRBJ2-7; 11 bases are shared with TRBD2. Germline lookup yields CDR1 SGHRS and CDR2 YFSETQ. V shed 4 bases and J 0 bases; nucleotides not matched to a gene: 3. The length of the CDR3 is 15 residues.

This clone showed up just once. V is TRBV5-4 and J is TRBJ2-7; 8 bases agree with TRBD2. The CDR3 runs 14 residues. Per the germline V gene, CDR1 is SGHNT and CDR2 is YYREEE (reference sequence). Trimming removed 0 bases from V and 2 bases from J; junction bases left unmatched: 1. The CDR3 reads CASSLDSGTYEQYF. The CDR3 DNA sequence: TGTGCCAGCAGCTTGGATAGCGGGACCTACGAGCAGTACTTC.

J is TRBJ2-7 and V is TRBV6-5; D gene uncertain. Germline CDR1 is MNHEY and CDR2 is SVGAGI. The CDR3 length is 14 residues. The germline V and J ends were trimmed by 8 bases and 7 bases, with 21 bases remaining between them. CDR3 sequence (DNA): TGTGCCAGCGATCCCGGCAGGAACTTAGATGAGCAGTACTTC. As protein: CASDPGRNLDEQYF.